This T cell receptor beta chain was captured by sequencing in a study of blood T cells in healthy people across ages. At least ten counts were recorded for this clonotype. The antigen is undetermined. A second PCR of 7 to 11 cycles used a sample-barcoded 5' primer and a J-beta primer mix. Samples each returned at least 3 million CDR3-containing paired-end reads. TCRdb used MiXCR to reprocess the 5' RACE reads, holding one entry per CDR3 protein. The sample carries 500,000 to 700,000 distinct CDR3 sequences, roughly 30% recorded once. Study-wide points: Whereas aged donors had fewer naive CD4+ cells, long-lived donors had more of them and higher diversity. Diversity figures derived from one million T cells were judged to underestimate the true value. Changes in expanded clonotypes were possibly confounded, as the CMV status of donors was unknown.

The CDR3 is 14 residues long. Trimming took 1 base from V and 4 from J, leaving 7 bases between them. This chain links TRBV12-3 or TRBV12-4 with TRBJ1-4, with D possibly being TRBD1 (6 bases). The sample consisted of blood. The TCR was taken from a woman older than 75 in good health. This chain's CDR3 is CASSLGRGNEKLFF. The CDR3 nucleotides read TGTGCCAGCAGTTTAGGCAGGGGTAATGAAAAACTGTTTTTT.